These 24 T cell receptor beta chains were all obtained from the same sample, sequenced in a study of blood T cell repertoires in COVID-19. Clones were sequenced by immunoSEQ multiplex PCR, and TCRdb holds only the in-frame ones, with some missing. The data hold approximately 100,000 clones, with roughly 88% observed a single time. Source material: peripheral blood. These receptor sequences come from a man between 60 and 75 years old with acute or convalescent COVID-19.

This sequence joins TRBV6-6 and TRBJ2-3; 11 bases line up with TRBD2. The CDR3 has 14 amino acids. V shed 11 bases and J 6 bases; nucleotides not matched to a gene: 10. Germline V gene data show CDR1 as MNHNY and CDR2 as SVGAGI (reference sequence). The CDR3 loop is CALGLAGGGDTQYF. CDR3 sequence (DNA): TGTGCCCTCGGGCTAGCGGGGGGAGGGGATACGCAGTATTTT.

J is TRBJ2-5 and V is TRBV14; a weak D match, TRBD1 (6 bases). CDR1 SGHDN and CDR2 FVKESK come from the germline V gene. Trimming stripped 3 bases from V and 0 bases from J, with 11 bases between. The CDR3 length is 15 residues. The CDR3 protein is CASSHIWTDQETQYF. The CDR3 DNA reads as TGTGCCAGCAGCCATATTTGGACAGACCAAGAGACCCAGTACTTC.

The genes are TRBV6-5 and TRBJ1-3; maybe TRBD1 (6 bases). Trimming removed 2 bases at V and 0 bases at J, with 8 bases between. Looked up from germline, CDR1 is MNHEY and CDR2 is SVGAGI. The CDR3 is 15 residues long. The CDR3 nucleotides read TGTGCCAGCAGTTACGACAGGTTCTCTGGAAACACCATATATTTT. Protein: CASSYDRFSGNTIYF.

This clone was counted once. J is TRBJ2-7 and V is TRBV3-1 (or the pseudogene TRBV3-2), with D maybe TRBD1 (5 bases). The CDR3 is 13 residues long. V lost 5 bases and J lost 4, with 12 bases in between. Germline V gives CDR1 LGHDT, CDR2 YNNKEL (reference sequence). The CDR3 sequence: CASSAHQGYEQYV. The CDR3 DNA reads as TGTGCCAGCAGCGCCCATCAGGGATACGAGCAGTACGTC.

The V call is TRBV5-4, the J call TRBJ2-1; 7 bases map to TRBD1. The germline V gene has CDR1 SGHNT and CDR2 YYREEE (reference sequence). J gave up 6 bases and V 4 bases, and 7 bases lay outside the gene matches. The CDR3 spans 14 residues. CDR3 bases: TGTGCCAGCAGCAGGGGGCAGGTGGGCAATGAGCAGTTCTTC. This gives the protein CASSRGQVGNEQFF.

The rearrangement joins TRBV5-1 to TRBJ1-4; D remains unclear. The CDR3 totals 14 residues. Germline V gene data show CDR1 as SGHRS and CDR2 as YFSETQ. V was pared by 0 bases and J by 2 bases, with 5 bases between. CDR3 sequence: CASSLAATNEKLFF. The CDR3 bases are TGCGCCAGCAGCTTGGCCGCGACTAATGAAAAACTGTTTTTT. Full variable domain (missing parts from reference TRBV5-1 and TRBJ1-4): KAGVTQTPRYLIKTRGQQVTLSCSPISGHRSVSWYQQTPGQGLQFLFEYFSETQRNKGNFPGRFSGRQFSNSRSEMNVSTLELGDSALYLCASSLAATNEKLFFGSGTQLSVL.

J is TRBJ1-3 and V is TRBV27; 7 nucleotides align to TRBD1. Germline trimming cut 8 bases from V and 2 bases from J; bases unmatched to any gene: 9. CDR1 and CDR2 (germline): MNHEY, SMNVEV (reference sequence). CDR3 size: 15 residues. CDR3 in amino acids: CASSLRGTAGNTIYF. The CDR3 DNA reads TGTGCCAGCTCCCTTAGGGGGACAGCTGGAAACACCATATATTTT.

The chain employs TRBV18 and TRBJ1-4; D may be TRBD1 (5 bases). The germline V and J ends were trimmed by 3 bases and 6 bases, with 8 bases remaining between them. Germline CDR1 KGHSH, CDR2 LQKENI. The CDR3 is made up of 13 amino acids. DNA of the CDR3: TGTGCCAGCTCACCCAGGGCCGATGAAAAACTGTTTTTT. Its translation: CASSPRADEKLFF.

The J gene is TRBJ1-2, the V gene TRBV6-2 or TRBV6-3; D is unclear. Germline CDR1 and CDR2: MNHEY and SVGEGT. Trimming stripped 5 bases from V and 2 bases from J, with 15 bases between. This CDR3 is 15 amino acids long. CDR3 residues: CASSRPHPGNYGYTF. For the CDR3, the DNA is TGTGCCAGCAGTAGACCCCACCCAGGCAACTATGGCTACACCTTC.

The chain recombines TRBV28 with TRBJ1-1; D call uncertain. Germline V gene lookup returns CDR1 MDHEN and CDR2 SYDVKM. The CDR3 runs to 14 residues. The V end was cut by 5 bases, the J end by 5 bases, with 15 bases between. CDR3 in DNA: TGTGCCAGCAGTCTACTCTCGACTGGGACTGAAGCTTTCTTT. Translated, it gives CASSLLSTGTEAFF.

CDR3 sequence reads: CASSPRGQAAYEQYF. In DNA, the CDR3 is TGTGCCAGCAGTCCCCGGGGACAGGCCGCCTACGAGCAGTACTTC. The chain joins TRBV6-5 to TRBJ2-7; 8 nucleotides align to TRBD1. CDR1 is MNHEY and CDR2 is SVGAGI in the germline V gene. Trimming cost V 5 bases and J 2 bases; bases outside gene matches: 8. This CDR3 comprises 15 residues.

This chain connects TRBV16 to TRBJ1-5; tentatively, D is TRBD1 (5 bases). V was cut by 2 bases and J by 0 bases, with 11 bases left in between. There are 16 residues in the CDR3. Germline lookup yields CDR1 KGHSY and CDR2 FQNENV. The CDR3 DNA is TGTGCCAGCAGCCAACAAGGGGTACATAGCAATCAGCCCCAGCATTTT. It encodes CASSQQGVHSNQPQHF.

The chain is built from TRBV10-3 and TRBJ2-3; D is possibly TRBD1 (5 bases). The V and J ends lost 4 bases and 2 bases respectively, with 13 bases between them. The CDR3 sequence is 15 residues long. The germline gives CDR1 ENHRY, CDR2 SYGVKD. CDR3 loop: CAISVLNRHTDTQYF. In DNA, the CDR3 is TGTGCCATCAGTGTTCTGAACAGGCACACAGATACGCAGTATTTT.

This clone was picked up one time. The chain has TRBV7-3 and TRBJ2-2, with 8 bases identical to TRBD2. The J segment lost 6 bases and the V segment lost 6 bases, leaving 9 bases of the junction unmatched. Germline V gene data show CDR1 as SGHTA and CDR2 as FQGTGA. The CDR3 has 15 amino acids. The CDR3 spells CASRGGPTSAGELFF. In DNA form, the CDR3 reads TGTGCCAGCAGAGGTGGACCGACTAGCGCCGGGGAGCTGTTTTTT.

This chain joins TRBV28 and TRBJ2-7; possible D gene TRBD1, 6 bases. Trimming took 6 bases from V and 6 from J, leaving 12 bases between them. The germline V gene encodes CDR1 MDHEN and CDR2 SYDVKM. The CDR3 loop spans 12 amino acids. The CDR3 bases are TGTGCCAGCAGCTCCGGGACACTCGAGCAGTACTTC. It translates to CASSSGTLEQYF.

This clone was seen just once. The gene calls are TRBV6-2 or TRBV6-3 and TRBJ1-2; D ambiguous. CDR1 is MNHEY and CDR2 is SVGEGT in the germline V gene. The germline V and J ends were trimmed by 6 bases and 8 bases, with 19 bases remaining between them. CDR3 length: 14 amino acids. CDR3 amino acids: CASSPGGSSFGYTF. In nucleotides, the CDR3 is TGTGCCAGCAGCCCAGGAGGTTCTTCTTTCGGCTACACCTTC.

This chain uses TRBV6-5 with TRBJ1-1; D not resolved. Germline V gene lookup returns CDR1 MNHEY and CDR2 SVGAGI. Between the trimmed V and J ends, which lost 8 bases and 1 base, there was a span of 8 bases. The CDR3 has 12 residues. CDR3 sequence: CASLRGNTEAFF. CDR3 DNA sequence: TGTGCCAGCCTTCGGGGGAACACTGAAGCTTTCTTT.

The chain is built from TRBV6-2 or TRBV6-3 and TRBJ1-5; TRBD1 is a possible D gene (6 bases). The CDR3 loop spans 17 amino acids. From germline, CDR1 is MNHEY and CDR2 SVGEGT. With 2 bases removed from V and 3 bases from J, the gap between germline ends came to 17 bases. Written as DNA, the CDR3 is TGTGCCAGCAGTTACCCCCCAGCAGGGGCGCCCAATCAGCCCCAGCATTTT. It translates to CASSYPPAGAPNQPQHF.

The genes are TRBV6-5 and TRBJ1-2; D remains unclear. The CDR3 spans 15 residues. Germline V lookup: CDR1 MNHEY, CDR2 SVGAGI. Trimming removed 0 bases at V and 8 bases at J, with 16 bases between. This CDR3 reads CASSYSSQPPGGYTF. In nucleotides, the CDR3 is TGTGCCAGCAGTTACTCGAGTCAGCCGCCCGGGGGCTACACCTTC.

The rearrangement joins TRBV6-4 to TRBJ2-7, with D possibly being TRBD2 (6 bases). The CDR3 contains 12 residues. The V end was cut by 8 bases, the J end by 3 bases, with 11 bases between. Germline V gives CDR1 MRHNA, CDR2 SNTAGT. Written as DNA, the CDR3 is TGTGCCAGCTTGGCGACTAGCTACGAGCAGTACGTC. As protein: CASLATSYEQYV.

The rearrangement uses TRBV23-1 and TRBJ2-2, with 7 bases identical to TRBD1. TRBV23-1 is treated as an ORF (open reading frame) with a function not yet certain. This CDR3 spans 17 amino acids. The trim removed 3 bases at V and 1 base at J, leaving 8 bases unmatched. The CDR3 loop reads CASSQPTGLLNTGELFF. In DNA, the CDR3 is TGCGCCAGCAGTCAGCCGACAGGGCTACTGAACACCGGGGAGCTGTTTTTT.

V usage is TRBV5-1 and J usage is TRBJ2-2, with a possible D match to TRBD1 (5 bases). Germline assignment: CDR1 SGHRS and CDR2 YFSETQ. This CDR3 is built from 16 residues. V was trimmed by 3 bases and J by 4 bases, leaving 16 bases between them. DNA for the CDR3: TGCGCCAGCAGCTCGAATCGACAGTCGTTCACCGGGGAGCTGTTTTTT. Protein sequence: CASSSNRQSFTGELFF.

The V and J genes are TRBV9 and TRBJ2-7, with TRBD2 matching 9 bases. The CDR3 contains 15 residues. The J segment lost 4 bases and the V segment lost 3 bases, leaving 8 bases of the junction unmatched. Germline CDR1 is SGDLS and CDR2 is YYNGEE. The CDR3 loop reads CASSAGRGLAYEQYF. DNA for the CDR3: TGTGCCAGCAGCGCCGGAAGGGGACTAGCTTACGAGCAGTACTTC.

The V call is TRBV5-4, the J call TRBJ1-3; TRBD1 matches at 8 bases. With 4 bases clipped from V and 2 bases from J, the junction kept 5 bases outside the gene matches. Per germline, CDR1 SGHNT and CDR2 YYREEE (reference sequence). The CDR3 consists of 15 residues. Here the CDR3 reads CASSRQGTTGNTIYF. As DNA, the CDR3 is TGTGCCAGCAGCCGACAGGGGACGACTGGAAACACCATATATTTT.